The 29 T cell receptor beta chains presented below share a single source sample, sequenced in a study of CD8 T cells in ankylosing spondylitis. TCRdb passed the 5' RACE reads through MiXCR, listing each CDR3 protein once. The sample includes some 40,000 distinct CDR3 sequences, 2.5% to 3.5% of them seen just once. Sequencing input: blood, either unsorted or a sorted T cell fraction (not recorded which). All receptors come from a male donor with ankylosing spondylitis or in good health (not recorded which).

At least ten counts were recorded for this clonotype. V gene TRBV9 combines with J gene TRBJ2-1; weak D call: TRBD2 (6 bases). The CDR3 is 16 residues long. Per the germline V gene, CDR1 is SGDLS and CDR2 is YYNGEE. V lost 3 bases and J lost 2, with 15 bases in between. The CDR3 DNA follows: TGTGCCAGCAGCGCCACCGGGAGTCCCGCCTACAATGAGCAGTTCTTC. It translates to CASSATGSPAYNEQFF.

This clonotype was counted between two and nine times. The chain uses TRBV9 and TRBJ2-2; D perhaps matches TRBD2 (5 bases). The germline gives CDR1 SGDLS, CDR2 YYNGEE. The CDR3 contains 16 residues. V was pared by 4 bases and J by 0 bases, with 13 bases between. In nucleotides, the CDR3 is TGTGCCAGCAGCCCGGGCGGGCGTCCGAACACCGGGGAGCTGTTTTTT. Protein product: CASSPGGRPNTGELFF.

This clonotype was seen many times. The rearrangement joins TRBV9 to TRBJ2-1, with D perhaps TRBD2 (6 bases). The V end was cut by 0 bases, the J end by 6 bases, with 13 bases between. The CDR3 contains 15 residues. The germline CDR1 and CDR2 sequences are SGDLS and YYNGEE. The DNA for the CDR3 is TGTGCCAGCAGCGTAGCTGGAGGGCAGCGCAATGAGCAGTTCTTC. It yields the protein CASSVAGGQRNEQFF. Complete variable domain (other parts from reference TRBV9 and TRBJ2-1): DSGVTQTPKHLITATGQRVTLRCSPRSGDLSVYWYQQSLDQGLQFLIQYYNGEERAKGNILERFSAQQFPDLHSELNLSSLELGDSALYFCASSVAGGQRNEQFFGPGTRLTVL.

This clonotype has a count of ten or more. The J gene is TRBJ2-1, the V gene TRBV9, with D maybe TRBD2 (5 bases). This CDR3 contains 13 residues. The ends were cut back, 4 bases at V and 6 bases at J, with 11 bases in the middle. Germline CDR1 is SGDLS and CDR2 is YYNGEE. CDR3 sequence (DNA): TGTGCCAGCAGCCTACTAGTGAGCAATGAGCAGTTCTTC. As protein: CASSLLVSNEQFF. The entire variable domain, with the rest obtained from reference TRBV9 and TRBJ2-1, is as follows: DSGVTQTPKHLITATGQRVTLRCSPRSGDLSVYWYQQSLDQGLQFLIQYYNGEERAKGNILERFSAQQFPDLHSELNLSSLELGDSALYFCASSLLVSNEQFFGPGTRLTVL.

The sample holds one count of this clonotype. The chain joins TRBV9 to TRBJ2-3; possibly TRBD1 for D (6 bases). Trimming removed 4 bases from V and 2 bases from J, with 14 bases in between. Germline V gene data show CDR1 as SGDLS and CDR2 as YYNGEE. CDR3 length: 15 amino acids. CDR3 coding DNA: TGTGCCAGCAGCCAGACAGGCAACCTCACAGATACGCAGTATTTT. This gives the protein CASSQTGNLTDTQYF.

Ten or more counts support this clonotype. This chain joins TRBV9 and TRBJ2-3, with D tentatively TRBD2 (7 bases). Deletions cut 0 bases from V and 3 bases from J, with 17 bases between. Germline CDR1 and CDR2: SGDLS and YYNGEE. The CDR3 extends over 17 amino acids. In DNA, the CDR3 is TGTGCCAGCAGCGTAGCCGTGGGACAAGCGGGGACAGATACGCAGTATTTT. Its translation: CASSVAVGQAGTDTQYF.

The sample holds many counts of this clonotype. The rearrangement links TRBV9 to TRBJ2-1, with 11 positions matching TRBD1. Germline CDR1 and CDR2: SGDLS and YYNGEE. CDR3 size: 17 residues. The trim removed 3 bases at V and 5 bases at J, leaving 10 bases unmatched. The CDR3, as DNA: TGTGCCAGCAGCGCTCCCGGGCGGGACAGGGGGAACAATGAGCAGTTCTTC. Residues: CASSAPGRDRGNNEQFF.

This clonotype appeared many times. The gene calls are TRBV9 and TRBJ2-5; a weak D match, TRBD1 (7 bases). Germline V gene sequence: CDR1 SGDLS, CDR2 YYNGEE. The CDR3 spans 14 residues. V lost 4 bases and J 1 base, leaving 11 bases between the germline ends. For the CDR3, the DNA is TGTGCCAGCAGCTCGCGGGACAGCCAAGAGACCCAGTACTTC. Encoded protein: CASSSRDSQETQYF. The whole variable domain, remainder taken from reference TRBV9 and TRBJ2-5, is DSGVTQTPKHLITATGQRVTLRCSPRSGDLSVYWYQQSLDQGLQFLIQYYNGEERAKGNILERFSAQQFPDLHSELNLSSLELGDSALYFCASSSRDSQETQYFGPGTRLLVL.

This clonotype was observed many times. J is TRBJ1-1 and V is TRBV9; D remains unclear. V was shortened by 0 bases and J by 8 bases, with 11 bases between the two germline ends. The CDR3 is made up of 13 amino acids. CDR1 is SGDLS, CDR2 YYNGEE, per germline. The CDR3 loop reads CASSVGAVGEAFF. In nucleotides, the CDR3 is TGTGCCAGCAGCGTAGGAGCGGTCGGCGAAGCTTTCTTT.

This clonotype has a count of ten or more. The J gene is TRBJ1-6, the V gene TRBV9; unclear D gene. Germline CDR1 and CDR2: SGDLS and YYNGEE. The V gene lost 0 bases and the J gene lost 0 bases, with 7 bases spanning the gap. This CDR3 comprises 16 residues. CDR3 nucleotides: TGTGCCAGCAGCGTAGCTCAGAGCTCCTATAATTCACCCCTCCACTTT. It codes for CASSVAQSSYNSPLHF.

The sample holds many counts of this clonotype. The gene calls are TRBV9 and TRBJ2-5, with 8 bases matching TRBD2. This CDR3 is 12 amino acids long. The V gene end was trimmed by 4 bases and the J gene end by 5 bases; junction bases not matched to a gene: 1. Looked up from germline, CDR1 is SGDLS and CDR2 is YYNGEE. CDR3 coding DNA: TGTGCCAGCAGCCCGGGAGGGGAGACCCAGTACTTC. As protein: CASSPGGETQYF.

This clonotype was seen at least ten times. The rearrangement uses TRBV9 and TRBJ1-2; D unresolved. Germline CDR1 and CDR2: SGDLS and YYNGEE. The CDR3 has 13 amino acids. V was clipped by 0 bases and J by 2 bases, with 5 bases between them. The CDR3 loop is CASSVDGNYGYTF. The CDR3 DNA follows: TGTGCCAGCAGCGTAGATGGAAACTATGGCTACACCTTC.

The sample holds many counts of this clonotype. The V and J genes are TRBV9 and TRBJ2-3; unclear D gene. V lost 0 bases, J lost 4 bases, and 12 bases lay in between. The germline gives CDR1 SGDLS, CDR2 YYNGEE. The CDR3 contains 15 residues. The CDR3 DNA follows: TGTGCCAGCAGCGTAGGCAGGACCCAGTCAGATACGCAGTATTTT. Its protein is CASSVGRTQSDTQYF. Drawing the rest from reference TRBV9 and TRBJ2-3, the complete variable domain is DSGVTQTPKHLITATGQRVTLRCSPRSGDLSVYWYQQSLDQGLQFLIQYYNGEERAKGNILERFSAQQFPDLHSELNLSSLELGDSALYFCASSVGRTQSDTQYFGPGTRLTVL.

This clonotype has a count of ten or more. The rearrangement links TRBV9 to TRBJ1-1; 9 bases match TRBD1. The germline gives CDR1 SGDLS, CDR2 YYNGEE. Trimming cost V 3 bases and J 0 bases; bases outside gene matches: 12. This CDR3 contains 18 residues. The CDR3 nucleotides are TGTGCCAGCAGCGCCCTATTGACCGGGACAGGGTTGAACACTGAAGCTTTCTTT. This sequence encodes CASSALLTGTGLNTEAFF.

This clonotype came up many times. This chain joins TRBV9 and TRBJ2-2; no clear D. This CDR3 region has 14 residues. V lost 2 bases, J lost 4 bases, and 9 bases lay in between. Per germline, CDR1 SGDLS and CDR2 YYNGEE. The CDR3 loop is CASSVSSATGELFF. CDR3 nucleotide sequence: TGTGCCAGCAGCGTCTCTTCGGCCACCGGGGAGCTGTTTTTT.

This clonotype was counted ten times or more. The genes are TRBV9 and TRBJ2-5; D is ambiguous. The CDR3 is made up of 13 amino acids. CDR1 is SGDLS, CDR2 YYNGEE, per germline. The V end was cut by 0 bases, the J end by 4 bases, with 7 bases between. CDR3 loop: CASSVATLETQYF. DNA of the CDR3: TGTGCCAGCAGCGTAGCAACGTTAGAGACCCAGTACTTC.

The table lists this clonotype with many counts. V gene TRBV9 combines with J gene TRBJ2-1; 10 bases are a match to TRBD2. Germline V lookup: CDR1 SGDLS, CDR2 YYNGEE. J was trimmed by 0 bases and V by 0 bases; bases with no gene match: 6. The CDR3 runs to 18 residues. This CDR3 reads CASSVGLAGDFSYNEQFF. In nucleotides, the CDR3 is TGTGCCAGCAGCGTAGGGCTAGCGGGGGATTTCTCCTACAATGAGCAGTTCTTC.

Many counts were recorded for this clonotype. CDR3 residues: CASSVQGLLRETQYF. The CDR3 nucleotides are TGTGCCAGCAGCGTACAGGGACTCCTTAGAGAGACCCAGTACTTC. The chain joins TRBV9 to TRBJ2-5, with D perhaps matching TRBD2 (6 bases). Between the trimmed V and J ends, which lost 1 base and 4 bases, there was a span of 14 bases. This CDR3 comprises 15 residues. In germline, CDR1 is SGDLS, CDR2 YYNGEE.

This clonotype was observed many times. The V and J genes are TRBV9 and TRBJ2-2; D gene ambiguous. This CDR3 has 15 residues. V gave up 0 bases and J gave up 2 bases, with 8 bases separating them. CDR1 SGDLS and CDR2 YYNGEE come from the germline V gene. The CDR3 nucleotides are TGTGCCAGCAGCGTAGAACAGAGAAACACCGGGGAGCTGTTTTTT. Translating gives CASSVEQRNTGELFF.

This clonotype appeared many times. The chain combines TRBV9 with TRBJ2-1; 8 nucleotides match TRBD1. The CDR3 sequence is 14 residues long. J gave up 12 bases and V 4 bases, and 12 bases lay outside the gene matches. CDR1 is SGDLS, CDR2 YYNGEE, per germline. CDR3 sequence reads: CASSPSQGARGQFF. CDR3 coding DNA: TGTGCCAGCAGCCCCTCCCAGGGGGCCCGGGGGCAGTTCTTC.

This clonotype has at least ten counts. The chain employs TRBV9 and TRBJ2-3, with 10 bases that match TRBD2. After removal of 2 bases from V and 2 bases from J, the junction contained 5 bases not matched to a gene. The CDR3 covers 16 residues. CDR1 and CDR2 (germline): SGDLS, YYNGEE. CDR3 amino acids: CASSVLAGVDTDTQYF. In DNA form, the CDR3 reads TGTGCCAGCAGCGTGCTAGCGGGGGTGGACACAGATACGCAGTATTTT.

This clonotype was observed a single time. This sequence may be a read error, since a much larger clone differs from it by one base. This chain links TRBV9 with TRBJ2-1, with 7 bases identical to TRBD2. The V gene's germline CDR1 is SGDLS and CDR2 YYNGEE. The CDR3 has 16 residues. V lost 0 bases to trimming and J lost 12 bases; unmatched junction nucleotides: 15. CDR3 bases: TGTGCCAGCAGCGTAGAGGAGACTAGCACGGTTTTTGGGCAGTTCTTC. Translation gives CASSVEETSTVFGQFF.

This sequence joins TRBV9 and TRBJ1-2, with D unresolved. The CDR3 consists of 15 residues. Trimming stripped 0 bases from V and 1 base from J, with 10 bases between. Per the germline V gene, CDR1 is SGDLS and CDR2 is YYNGEE. CDR3: CASSVGGQLNYGYTF. CDR3 coding DNA: TGTGCCAGCAGCGTAGGCGGGCAGCTTAACTATGGCTACACCTTC. Complete variable domain (other parts from reference TRBV9 and TRBJ1-2): DSGVTQTPKHLITATGQRVTLRCSPRSGDLSVYWYQQSLDQGLQFLIQYYNGEERAKGNILERFSAQQFPDLHSELNLSSLELGDSALYFCASSVGGQLNYGYTFGSGTRLTVV.

This clonotype showed up many times. The chain has TRBV9 and TRBJ2-2, with D perhaps matching TRBD1 (6 bases). CDR1 and CDR2 from the germline V gene are SGDLS and YYNGEE. The length of the CDR3 is 15 residues. Trimming removed 3 bases at V and 6 bases at J, with 15 bases between. CDR3 nucleotide sequence: TGTGCCAGCAGCGACGTTCAGGGGCACGCCGGGGAGCTGTTTTTT. Translated, it gives CASSDVQGHAGELFF. Drawing the rest from reference TRBV9 and TRBJ2-2, the complete variable domain is DSGVTQTPKHLITATGQRVTLRCSPRSGDLSVYWYQQSLDQGLQFLIQYYNGEERAKGNILERFSAQQFPDLHSELNLSSLELGDSALYFCASSDVQGHAGELFFGEGSRLTVL.

This clonotype was observed many times. V is TRBV9 and J is TRBJ2-5, with D perhaps matching TRBD2 (6 bases). CDR1 and CDR2 (germline): SGDLS, YYNGEE. V dropped 0 bases and J dropped 5 bases, with 14 bases sitting between them. The CDR3 runs 15 residues. This CDR3 reads CASSVDRGSGETQYF. The DNA for the CDR3 is TGTGCCAGCAGCGTAGATCGGGGGTCGGGGGAGACCCAGTACTTC.

This clonotype has a count of ten or more. The chain has TRBV9 and TRBJ2-6, with a weak D call TRBD1 (7 bases). The CDR3 sequence is 19 residues long. Germline V lookup: CDR1 SGDLS, CDR2 YYNGEE. Trimming removed 3 bases from V and 1 base from J, with 20 bases in between. The CDR3 DNA follows: TGTGCCAGCAGCGCCGGGGGACAGCGGCTCGAGTCTGGGGCCAACGTCCTGACTTTC. Residues: CASSAGGQRLESGANVLTF.

This clonotype was recorded a few times. One end of the junction does not line up with germline, which may come from a read error. The rearrangement joins TRBV9 to TRBJ2-3, with a possible D match to TRBD2 (6 bases). The CDR3 extends over 13 amino acids. Germline lookup yields CDR1 SGDLS and CDR2 YYNGEE. In DNA, the CDR3 is TGTGCCAGTAGCGGTGTGACGGTAGATACGCAGTATTTT. Translated, it gives CASSGVTVDTQYF.

This clonotype was found many times. The chain carries TRBV9 and TRBJ2-3; tentatively, D is TRBD1 or TRBD2 (5 bases each). The CDR3 spans 15 residues. CDR1 and CDR2 from the germline V gene are SGDLS and YYNGEE. V shed 0 bases and J shed 6 bases, with 14 bases lying between them. This chain's CDR3 is CASSVATGAADTQYF. Here the CDR3 DNA reads TGTGCCAGCAGCGTAGCTACCGGGGCGGCTGATACGCAGTATTTT.

This clonotype was seen ten or more times. This rearrangement joins TRBV9 to TRBJ2-5; 9 bases are a match to TRBD1. Germline lookup yields CDR1 SGDLS and CDR2 YYNGEE. The CDR3 sequence is 14 residues long. V lost 3 bases to trimming and J lost 5 bases; unmatched junction nucleotides: 5. CDR3 sequence: CASSGGQGSETQYF. DNA of the CDR3: TGTGCCAGCAGCGGTGGACAGGGGTCCGAGACCCAGTACTTC.